The present T cell receptor (beta chain) was sequenced within a study of technical replicates of blood from a handful of donors. Sequencing was performed with immunoSEQ multiplex PCR; in TCRdb, only in-frame clones are kept and a portion is missing. The sample shows fewer than 100,000 clones, less than 95% of them seen only once. This TCR derives from a human donor in good health. Source material: T cells isolated from PBMCs.

The CDR3 here is CASSWDRSYEQYF. DNA of the CDR3: TGTGCCAGCAGTTGGGACAGGAGTTACGAGCAGTACTTC. V gene TRBV27 combines with J gene TRBJ2-7; 8 bases fit TRBD1. This CDR3 has 13 residues. The V and J ends lost 4 bases and 4 bases, in that order; junction bases with no gene match: 3. The germline CDR1 and CDR2 sequences are MNHEY and SMNVEV (reference sequence).